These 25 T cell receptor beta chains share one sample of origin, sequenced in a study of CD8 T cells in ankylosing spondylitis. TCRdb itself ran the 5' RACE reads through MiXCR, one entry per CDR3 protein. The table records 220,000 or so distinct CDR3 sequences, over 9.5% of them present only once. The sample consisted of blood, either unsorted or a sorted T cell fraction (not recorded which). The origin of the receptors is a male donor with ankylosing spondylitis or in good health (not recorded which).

CDR3 sequence: CASSLRPGVYSPLHF. CDR3 sequence (DNA): TGTGCCAGCAGTCTTCGGCCAGGAGTTTACTCACCCCTCCACTTT. The chain couples TRBV12-3 or TRBV12-4 to TRBJ1-6; D is unclear. The V end lost 5 bases, the J end lost 10 bases, and 18 bases lay between the germline ends. This CDR3 contains 15 residues.

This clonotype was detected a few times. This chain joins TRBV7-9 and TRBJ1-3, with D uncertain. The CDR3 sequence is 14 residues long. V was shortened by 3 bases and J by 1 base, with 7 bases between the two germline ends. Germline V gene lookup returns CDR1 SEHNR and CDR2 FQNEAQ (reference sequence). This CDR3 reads CASSFSISGNTIYF. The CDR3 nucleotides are TGTGCCAGCAGCTTCTCGATTTCTGGAAACACCATATATTTT. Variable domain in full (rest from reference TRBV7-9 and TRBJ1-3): DTGVSQNPRHKITKRGQNVTFRCDPISEHNRLYWYRQTLGQGPEFLTYFQNEAQLEKSRLLSDRFSAERPKGSFSTLEIQRTEQGDSAMYLCASSFSISGNTIYFGEGSWLTVV.

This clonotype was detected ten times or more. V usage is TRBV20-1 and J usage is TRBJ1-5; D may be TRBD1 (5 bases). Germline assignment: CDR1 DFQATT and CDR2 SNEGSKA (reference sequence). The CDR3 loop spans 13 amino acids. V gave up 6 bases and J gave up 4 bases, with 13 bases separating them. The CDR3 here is CSAQQDLNQPQHF. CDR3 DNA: TGCAGTGCCCAACAGGACTTAAATCAGCCCCAGCATTTT.

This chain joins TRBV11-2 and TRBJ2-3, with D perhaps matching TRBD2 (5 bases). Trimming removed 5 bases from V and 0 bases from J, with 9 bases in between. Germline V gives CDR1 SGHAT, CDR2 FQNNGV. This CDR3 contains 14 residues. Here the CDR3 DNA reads TGTGCCAGCAGCCCGAGGACTAGCACAGATACGCAGTATTTT. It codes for CASSPRTSTDTQYF. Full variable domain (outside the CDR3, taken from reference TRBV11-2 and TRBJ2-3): EAGVAQSPRYKIIEKRQSVAFWCNPISGHATLYWYQQILGQGPKLLIQFQNNGVVDDSQLPKDRFSAERLKGVDSTLKIQPAKLEDSAVYLCASSPRTSTDTQYFGPGTRLTVL.

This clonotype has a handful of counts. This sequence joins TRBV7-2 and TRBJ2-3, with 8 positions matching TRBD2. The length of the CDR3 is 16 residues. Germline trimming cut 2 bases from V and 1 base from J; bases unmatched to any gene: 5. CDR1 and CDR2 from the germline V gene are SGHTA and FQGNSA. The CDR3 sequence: CASSLIGGAGTDTQYF. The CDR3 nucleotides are TGTGCCAGCAGCTTAATCGGGGGGGCTGGCACAGATACGCAGTATTTT.

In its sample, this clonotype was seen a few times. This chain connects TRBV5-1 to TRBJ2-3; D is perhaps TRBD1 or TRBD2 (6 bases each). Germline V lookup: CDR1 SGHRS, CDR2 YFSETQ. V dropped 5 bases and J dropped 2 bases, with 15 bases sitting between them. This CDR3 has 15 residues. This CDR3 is CASRPGGLDTDTQYF. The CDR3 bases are TGCGCCAGCAGACCCGGGGGCCTCGACACAGATACGCAGTATTTT.

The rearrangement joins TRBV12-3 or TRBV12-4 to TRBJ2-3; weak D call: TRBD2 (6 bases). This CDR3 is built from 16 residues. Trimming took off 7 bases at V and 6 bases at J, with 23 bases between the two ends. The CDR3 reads CASTGGTSLVGDTQYF. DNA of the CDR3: TGTGCCAGCACTGGAGGGACGAGCCTAGTTGGGGATACGCAGTATTTT.

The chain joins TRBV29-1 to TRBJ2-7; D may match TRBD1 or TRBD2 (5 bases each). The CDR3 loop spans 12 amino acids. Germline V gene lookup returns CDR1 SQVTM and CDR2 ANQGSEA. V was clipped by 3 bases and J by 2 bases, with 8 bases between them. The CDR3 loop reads CSVEGEAYEQYF. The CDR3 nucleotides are TGCAGCGTTGAGGGGGAAGCCTACGAGCAGTACTTC.

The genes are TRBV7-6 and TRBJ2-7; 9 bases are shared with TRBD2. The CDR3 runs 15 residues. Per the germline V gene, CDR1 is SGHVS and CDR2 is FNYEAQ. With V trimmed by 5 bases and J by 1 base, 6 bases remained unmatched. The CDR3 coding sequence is TGTGCCAGCAGCGTGCCAGCGGGGGGTTCCTACGAGCAGTACTTC. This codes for CASSVPAGGSYEQYF.

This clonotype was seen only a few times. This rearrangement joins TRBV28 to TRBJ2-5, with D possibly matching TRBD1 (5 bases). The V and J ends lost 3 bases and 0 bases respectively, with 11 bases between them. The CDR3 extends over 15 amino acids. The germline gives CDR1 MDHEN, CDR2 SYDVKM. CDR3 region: CASSFQTVYQETQYF. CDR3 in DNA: TGTGCCAGCAGTTTCCAGACAGTGTACCAAGAGACCCAGTACTTC.

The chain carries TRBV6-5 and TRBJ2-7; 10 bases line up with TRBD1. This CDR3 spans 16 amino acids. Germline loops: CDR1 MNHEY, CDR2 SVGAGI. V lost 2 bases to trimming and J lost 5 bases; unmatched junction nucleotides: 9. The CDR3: CASSYIPGQGGNEQYF. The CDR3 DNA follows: TGTGCCAGCAGTTACATCCCCGGACAGGGGGGGAACGAGCAGTACTTC.

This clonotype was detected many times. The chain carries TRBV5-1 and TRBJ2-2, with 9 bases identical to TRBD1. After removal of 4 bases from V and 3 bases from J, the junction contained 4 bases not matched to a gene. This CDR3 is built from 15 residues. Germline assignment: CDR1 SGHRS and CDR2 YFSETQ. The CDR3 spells CASSRTGEDTGELFF. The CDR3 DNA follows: TGCGCCAGCAGCCGGACAGGGGAGGACACCGGGGAGCTGTTTTTT.

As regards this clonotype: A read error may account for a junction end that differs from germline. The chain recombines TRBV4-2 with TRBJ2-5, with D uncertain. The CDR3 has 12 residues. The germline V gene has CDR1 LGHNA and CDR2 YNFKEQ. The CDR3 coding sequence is TGTGCCATCAGCCCCCGGGAAGAGACCCAGTACTTC. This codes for CAISPREETQYF.

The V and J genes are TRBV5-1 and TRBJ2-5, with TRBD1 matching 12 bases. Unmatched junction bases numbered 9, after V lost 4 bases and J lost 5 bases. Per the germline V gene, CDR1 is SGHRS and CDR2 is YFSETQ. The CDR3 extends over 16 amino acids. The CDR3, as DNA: TGCGCCAGCAGCCTGGGACAGGGGGCGGGCACGGAGACCCAGTACTTC. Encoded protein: CASSLGQGAGTETQYF.

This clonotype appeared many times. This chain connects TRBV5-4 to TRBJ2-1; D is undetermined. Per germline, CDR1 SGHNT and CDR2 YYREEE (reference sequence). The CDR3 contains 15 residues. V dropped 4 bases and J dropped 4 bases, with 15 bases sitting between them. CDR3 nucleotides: TGTGCCAGCAGCCGGCAGGAACTAAGTTACAATGAGCAGTTCTTC. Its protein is CASSRQELSYNEQFF. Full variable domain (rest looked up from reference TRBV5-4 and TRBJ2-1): ETGVTQSPTHLIKTRGQQVTLRCSSQSGHNTVSWYQQALGQGPQFIFQYYREEENGRGNFPPRFSGLQFPNYSSELNVNALELDDSALYLCASSRQELSYNEQFFGPGTRLTVL.

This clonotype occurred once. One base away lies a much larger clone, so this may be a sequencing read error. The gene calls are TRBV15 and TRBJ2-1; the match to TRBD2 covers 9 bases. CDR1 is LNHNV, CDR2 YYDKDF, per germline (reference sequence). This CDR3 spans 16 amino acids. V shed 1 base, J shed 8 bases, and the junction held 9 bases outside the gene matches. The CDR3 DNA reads TGTGCCACCAGCAGAGGGGGGCCTAGCGGGGTTTATGAGCAGTTCTTC. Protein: CATSRGGPSGVYEQFF.

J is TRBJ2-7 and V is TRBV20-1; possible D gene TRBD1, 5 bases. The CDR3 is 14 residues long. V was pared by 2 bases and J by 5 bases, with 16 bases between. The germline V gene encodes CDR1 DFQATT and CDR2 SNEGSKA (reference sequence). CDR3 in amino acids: CSARPYTLTDEQYF. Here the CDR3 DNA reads TGCAGTGCTAGACCATATACCCTGACAGACGAGCAGTACTTC.

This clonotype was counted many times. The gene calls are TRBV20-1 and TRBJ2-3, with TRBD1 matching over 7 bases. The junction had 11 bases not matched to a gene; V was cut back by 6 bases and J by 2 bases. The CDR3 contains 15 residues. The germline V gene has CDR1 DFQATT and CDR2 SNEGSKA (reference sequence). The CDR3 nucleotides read TGCAGTGCAACAGGGGCCCCCCACCACACAGATACGCAGTATTTT. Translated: CSATGAPHHTDTQYF.

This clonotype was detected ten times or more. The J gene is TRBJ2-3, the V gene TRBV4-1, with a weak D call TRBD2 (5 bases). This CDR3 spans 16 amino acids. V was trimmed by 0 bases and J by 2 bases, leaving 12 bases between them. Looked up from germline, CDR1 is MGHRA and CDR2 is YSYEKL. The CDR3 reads CASSQEQRKHTDTQYF. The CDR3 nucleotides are TGCGCCAGCAGCCAAGAACAGCGGAAACACACAGATACGCAGTATTTT.

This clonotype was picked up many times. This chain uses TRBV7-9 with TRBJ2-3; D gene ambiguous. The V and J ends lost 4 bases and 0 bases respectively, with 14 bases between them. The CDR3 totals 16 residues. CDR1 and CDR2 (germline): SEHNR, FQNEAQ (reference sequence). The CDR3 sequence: CASSSQPASSTDTQYF. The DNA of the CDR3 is TGTGCCAGCAGCTCCCAGCCGGCTTCTAGCACAGATACGCAGTATTTT.

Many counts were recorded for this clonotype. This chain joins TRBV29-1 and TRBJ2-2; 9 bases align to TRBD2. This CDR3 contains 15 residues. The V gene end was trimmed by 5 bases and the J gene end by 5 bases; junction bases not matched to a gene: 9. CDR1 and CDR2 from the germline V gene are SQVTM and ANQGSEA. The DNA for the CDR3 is TGCAGCGTTACTAATAGCGGGGGAGTTACCGGGGAGCTGTTTTTT. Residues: CSVTNSGGVTGELFF.

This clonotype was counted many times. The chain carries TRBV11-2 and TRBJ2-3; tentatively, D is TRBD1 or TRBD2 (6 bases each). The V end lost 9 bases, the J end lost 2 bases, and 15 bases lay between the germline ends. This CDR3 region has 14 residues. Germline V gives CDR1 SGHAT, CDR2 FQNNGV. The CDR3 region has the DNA TGTGCCAGTGGGAGGTGGGGGCTCACAGATACGCAGTATTTT. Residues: CASGRWGLTDTQYF. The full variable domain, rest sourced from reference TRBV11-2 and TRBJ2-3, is EAGVAQSPRYKIIEKRQSVAFWCNPISGHATLYWYQQILGQGPKLLIQFQNNGVVDDSQLPKDRFSAERLKGVDSTLKIQPAKLEDSAVYLCASGRWGLTDTQYFGPGTRLTVL.

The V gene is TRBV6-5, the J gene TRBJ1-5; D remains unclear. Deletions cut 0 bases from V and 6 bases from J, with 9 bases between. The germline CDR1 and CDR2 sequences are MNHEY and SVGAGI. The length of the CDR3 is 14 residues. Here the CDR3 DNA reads TGTGCCAGCAGTTACTCGTCCTTTTCTCAGCCCCAGCATTTT. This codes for CASSYSSFSQPQHF.

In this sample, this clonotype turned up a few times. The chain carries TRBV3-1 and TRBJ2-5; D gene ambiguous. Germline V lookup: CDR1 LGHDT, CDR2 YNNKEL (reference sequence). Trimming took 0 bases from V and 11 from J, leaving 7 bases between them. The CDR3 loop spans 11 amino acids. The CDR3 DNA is TGTGCCAGCAGCCAAGAAAGAGGACAGTACTTC. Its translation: CASSQERGQYF.

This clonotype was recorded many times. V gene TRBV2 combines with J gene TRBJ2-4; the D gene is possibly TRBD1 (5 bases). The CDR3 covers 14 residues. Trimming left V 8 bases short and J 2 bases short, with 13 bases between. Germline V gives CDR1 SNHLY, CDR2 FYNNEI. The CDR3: CASRILDTKNIQYF. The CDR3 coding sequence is TGTGCCAGCCGGATCCTGGACACCAAAAACATTCAGTACTTC.